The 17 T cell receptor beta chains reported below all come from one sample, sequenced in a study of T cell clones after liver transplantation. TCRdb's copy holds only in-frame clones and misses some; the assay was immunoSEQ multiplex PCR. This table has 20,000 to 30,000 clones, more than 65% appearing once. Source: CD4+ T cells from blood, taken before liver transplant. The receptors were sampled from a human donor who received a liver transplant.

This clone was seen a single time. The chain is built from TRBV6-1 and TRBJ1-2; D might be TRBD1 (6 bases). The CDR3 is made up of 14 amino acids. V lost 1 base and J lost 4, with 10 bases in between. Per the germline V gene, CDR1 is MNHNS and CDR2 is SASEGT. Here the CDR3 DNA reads TGTGCCAGCAGTGAAGATTACAGGGTCTATGGCTACACCTTC. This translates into CASSEDYRVYGYTF.

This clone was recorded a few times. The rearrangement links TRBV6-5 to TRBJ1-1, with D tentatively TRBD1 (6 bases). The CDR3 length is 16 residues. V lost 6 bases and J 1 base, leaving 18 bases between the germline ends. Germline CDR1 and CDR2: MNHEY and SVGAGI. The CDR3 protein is CASRYTGSSGNTEAFF. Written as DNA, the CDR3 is TGTGCCAGCAGATACACAGGGTCGAGCGGGAACACTGAAGCTTTCTTT.

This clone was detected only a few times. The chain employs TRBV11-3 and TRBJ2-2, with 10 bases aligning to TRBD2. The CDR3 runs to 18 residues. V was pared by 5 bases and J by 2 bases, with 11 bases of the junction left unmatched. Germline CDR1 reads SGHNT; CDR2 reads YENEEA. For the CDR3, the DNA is TGTGCCAGCAGCACGTCTGTTGTAGCGGGAGGTAACACCGGGGAGCTGTTTTTT. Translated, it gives CASSTSVVAGGNTGELFF.

This CDR3 reads CASSEAKKEAFF. Here the CDR3 DNA reads TGTGCCAGCAGTGAAGCAAAGAAGGAAGCTTTCTTT. The gene calls are TRBV6-1 and TRBJ1-1; no reliable D call. This CDR3 is 12 amino acids long. With 0 bases removed from V and 8 bases from J, the gap between germline ends came to 7 bases. Germline assignment: CDR1 MNHNS and CDR2 SASEGT.

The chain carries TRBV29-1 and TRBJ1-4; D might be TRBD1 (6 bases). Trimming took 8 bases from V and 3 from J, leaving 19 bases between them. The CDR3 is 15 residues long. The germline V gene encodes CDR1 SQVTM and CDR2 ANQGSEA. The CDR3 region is CSIRIPGVPNEKLFF. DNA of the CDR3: TGCAGCATAAGGATACCAGGGGTTCCTAATGAAAAACTGTTTTTT. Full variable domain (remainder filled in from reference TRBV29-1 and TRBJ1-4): SAVISQKPSRDICQRGTSLTIQCQVDSQVTMMFWYRQQPGQSLTLIATANQGSEATYESGFVIDKFPISRPNLTFSTLTVSNMSPEDSSIYLCSIRIPGVPNEKLFFGSGTQLSVL.

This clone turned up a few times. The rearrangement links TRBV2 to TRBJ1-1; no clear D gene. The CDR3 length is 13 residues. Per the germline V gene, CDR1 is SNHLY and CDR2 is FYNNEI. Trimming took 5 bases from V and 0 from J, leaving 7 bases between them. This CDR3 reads CASSQVLNTEAFF. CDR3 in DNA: TGTGCCAGCAGTCAGGTCTTGAACACTGAAGCTTTCTTT.

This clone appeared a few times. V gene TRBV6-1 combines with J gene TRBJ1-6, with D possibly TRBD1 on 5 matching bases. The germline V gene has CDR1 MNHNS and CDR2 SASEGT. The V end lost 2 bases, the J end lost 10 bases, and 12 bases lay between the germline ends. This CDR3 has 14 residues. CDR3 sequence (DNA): TGTGCCAGCAGTGAACAGGGAATTGGATCACCCCTCCACTTT. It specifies CASSEQGIGSPLHF.

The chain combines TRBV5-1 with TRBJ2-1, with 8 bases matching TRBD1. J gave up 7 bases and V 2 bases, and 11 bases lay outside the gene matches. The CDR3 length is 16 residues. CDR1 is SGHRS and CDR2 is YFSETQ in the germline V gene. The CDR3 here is CASSFTGQAGRNEQFF. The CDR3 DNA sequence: TGCGCCAGCAGCTTCACGGGACAGGCGGGGCGTAATGAGCAGTTCTTC.

The CDR3 is CASSLGARASYNEQFF. The CDR3 DNA sequence: TGTGCCAGCAGCTTAGGTGCCAGGGCCTCCTACAATGAGCAGTTCTTC. The chain is built from TRBV7-6 and TRBJ2-1; possible D gene TRBD1, 5 bases. The CDR3 extends over 16 amino acids. The germline V gene has CDR1 SGHVS and CDR2 FNYEAQ. Trimming took 1 base from V and 0 from J, leaving 10 bases between them.

This CDR3 is CASSRTSGANTGELFF. CDR3 DNA sequence: TGTGCCAGCAGTCGAACTAGCGGGGCGAACACCGGGGAGCTGTTTTTT. The chain uses TRBV6-6 and TRBJ2-2, with TRBD2 matching 10 bases. The germline V gene encodes CDR1 MNHNY and CDR2 SVGAGI (reference sequence). The CDR3 has 16 amino acids. With V trimmed by 5 bases and J by 0 bases, 3 bases remained unmatched.

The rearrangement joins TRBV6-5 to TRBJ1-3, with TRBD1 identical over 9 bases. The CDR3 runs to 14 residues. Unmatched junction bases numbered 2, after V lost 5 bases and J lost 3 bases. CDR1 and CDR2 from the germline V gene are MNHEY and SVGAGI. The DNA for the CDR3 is TGTGCCAGCAGTAAGGACAGGGGTGGAAACACCATATATTTT. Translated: CASSKDRGGNTIYF.

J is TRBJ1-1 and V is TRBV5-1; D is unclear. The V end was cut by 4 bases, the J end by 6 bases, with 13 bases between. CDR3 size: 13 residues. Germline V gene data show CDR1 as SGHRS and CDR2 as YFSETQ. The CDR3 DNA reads TGCGCCAGCAGCCTAACTTCCGGACCTGAAGCTTTCTTT. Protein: CASSLTSGPEAFF. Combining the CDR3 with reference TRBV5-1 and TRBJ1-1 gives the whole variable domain KAGVTQTPRYLIKTRGQQVTLSCSPISGHRSVSWYQQTPGQGLQFLFEYFSETQRNKGNFPGRFSGRQFSNSRSEMNVSTLELGDSALYLCASSLTSGPEAFFGQGTRLTVV.

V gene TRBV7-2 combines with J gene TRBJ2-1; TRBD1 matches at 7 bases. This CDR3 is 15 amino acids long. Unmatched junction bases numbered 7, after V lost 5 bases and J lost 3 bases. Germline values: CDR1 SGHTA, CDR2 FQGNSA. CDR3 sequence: CASSQGVGSYNEQFF. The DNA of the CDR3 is TGTGCCAGCAGCCAGGGGGTGGGGAGCTACAATGAGCAGTTCTTC.

The CDR3 DNA reads TGTGCCAGTAGTATAGGACAGGGTGAATCGGATACGCAGTATTTT. Protein sequence: CASSIGQGESDTQYF. The chain uses TRBV19 and TRBJ2-3, with 7 bases identical to TRBD1. Germline V CDR1 and CDR2: LNHDA, SQIVND (reference sequence). The CDR3 loop spans 15 amino acids. V lost 1 base and J lost 6; bases outside the gene matches: 7.

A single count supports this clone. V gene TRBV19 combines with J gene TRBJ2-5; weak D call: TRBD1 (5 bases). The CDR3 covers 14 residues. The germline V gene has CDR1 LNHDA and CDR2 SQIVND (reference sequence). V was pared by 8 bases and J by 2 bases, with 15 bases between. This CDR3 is CASRSGAAQETQYF. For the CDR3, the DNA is TGTGCCAGTCGATCTGGGGCAGCGCAAGAGACCCAGTACTTC.

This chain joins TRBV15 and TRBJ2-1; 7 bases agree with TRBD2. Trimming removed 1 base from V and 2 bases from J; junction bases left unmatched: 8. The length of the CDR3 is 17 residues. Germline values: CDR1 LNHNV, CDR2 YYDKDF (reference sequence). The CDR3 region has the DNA TGTGCCACCAGCAGAGTGCAGGGCGGGGGAACCTACAATGAGCAGTTCTTC. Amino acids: CATSRVQGGGTYNEQFF. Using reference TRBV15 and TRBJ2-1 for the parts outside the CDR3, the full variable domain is DAMVIQNPRYQVTQFGKPVTLSCSQTLNHNVMYWYQQKSSQAPKLLFHYYDKDFNNEADTPDNFQSRRPNTSFCFLDIRSPGLGDTAMYLCATSRVQGGGTYNEQFFGPGTRLTVL.

The CDR3: CASSLSREYEQYV. The CDR3 coding sequence is TGTGCCAGCAGCTTATCTCGGGAGTACGAGCAGTACGTC. The chain links TRBV7-9 to TRBJ2-7, with TRBD2 as a possible D gene (6 bases). This CDR3 is built from 13 residues. Trimming cost V 2 bases and J 4 bases, with 9 bases left between them. Germline-derived CDR1 and CDR2 are SEHNR and FQNEAQ (reference sequence).